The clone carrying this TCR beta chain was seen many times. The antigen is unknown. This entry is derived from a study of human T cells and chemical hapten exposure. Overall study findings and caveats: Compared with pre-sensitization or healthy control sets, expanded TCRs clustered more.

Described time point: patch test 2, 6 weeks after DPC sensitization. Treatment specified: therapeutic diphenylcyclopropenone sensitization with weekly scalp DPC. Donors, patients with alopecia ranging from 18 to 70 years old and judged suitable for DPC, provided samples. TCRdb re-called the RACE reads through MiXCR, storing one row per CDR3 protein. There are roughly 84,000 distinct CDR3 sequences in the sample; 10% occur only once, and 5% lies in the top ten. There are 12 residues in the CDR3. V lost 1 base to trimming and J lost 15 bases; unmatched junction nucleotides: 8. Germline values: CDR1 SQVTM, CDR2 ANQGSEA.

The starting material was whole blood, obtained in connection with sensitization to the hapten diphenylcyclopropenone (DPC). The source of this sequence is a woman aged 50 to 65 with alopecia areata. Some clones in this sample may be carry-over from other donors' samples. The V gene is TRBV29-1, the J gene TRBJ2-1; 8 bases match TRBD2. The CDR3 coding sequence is TGCAGCGTTGAAGCCCCGGGACTAGATCTGTTCTTC. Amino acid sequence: CSVEAPGLDLFF.